The TCR beta chain described here comes from a study of cytomegalovirus exposure and HLA in healthy donors. The overall study: Findings of an earlier analysis included over 95 million unique TCR beta sequences from roughly 200 million T cells. Most donors, 81% of more than 300 genotyped, fell in the Caucasian-associated ancestry cluster. Study-wide results and limits: Data from an earlier analysis indicated that most TCR beta V segments were productive either about 87% or about 30% of the time. A few V segments could not be told apart, such as TRBV6-2 and TRBV6-3, and were left out.

This CDR3 spans 14 amino acids. The V gene lost 5 bases and the J gene lost 0 bases, with 8 bases spanning the gap. Germline CDR1 and CDR2: MNHNY and SVGAGI (reference sequence). The PCR employed 60 Vbeta primers together with 13 Jbeta primers. Assay used: immunoSEQ multiplex PCR; TCRdb lists only in-frame clones, some missing. The repertoire holds 150,000 to 200,000 clones, with about 84% as singletons. Of note for this clone: Its target is not known.

The sequencing sample was made of PBMCs. The receptor's source is a woman aged 30 to 39 in good health and CMV-seropositive. The J gene is TRBJ1-3, the V gene TRBV6-6; maybe TRBD1 (5 bases). For the CDR3, the DNA is TGTGCCAGCAGTGACAGACGCTCTGGAAACACCATATATTTT. Protein product: CASSDRRSGNTIYF.